This is a list of T cell receptor beta chains from one sample in a study of identical twins. TCRdb fed the 5' RACE reads into MiXCR, producing one record per CDR3 protein. The table records under 300,000 distinct CDR3 sequences, approximately 12% of them present only once. These data were also reused for a study on yellow fever vaccine responses in identical twins.

Sequencing input: memory (CD45RO+) T cells sorted from blood. These receptors all stem from a woman aged 18-29 years in good health. Each CDR3 is given with its conserved first and last residue. D genes are given only for firm matches. Clone size is stated in some rows and not others, as once, few, many or a class when expanded.

D	V	size	J	DNA	CDR3
TRBD2	TRBV7-2	few	TRBJ2-3	TGTGCCAGCAGCTTCGGGGGGGCGGGAGATACGCAGTATTTT	CASSFGGAGDTQYF
-	TRBV20-1	few	TRBJ2-5	TGCAGTGCTACTTACTGGGTGGGGGTCCAAGAGACCCAGTACTTC	CSATYWVGVQETQYF
TRBD1	TRBV27	-	TRBJ2-7	TGTGCCAGCAGTTTAGGGTCAGGACAGGGGAACGAGCAGTACTTC	CASSLGSGQGNEQYF
TRBD2	TRBV6-2/TRBV6-3	-	TRBJ2-4	TGTGCCAGCAGTTACAGCCTAGCGGGAGGGCCGGTAGCCAAAAACATTCAGTACTTC	CASSYSLAGGPVAKNIQYF
-	TRBV6-2/TRBV6-3	once	TRBJ2-3	TGTGCCAGCAGTCGCGGGGCGGGGACAGATACGCAGTATTTT	CASSRGAGTDTQYF
-	TRBV30	few	TRBJ2-1	TGTGCCTGGAGGGACATGGGAAGACGGGTGGACAATGAGCAGTTCTTC	CAWRDMGRRVDNEQFF
TRBD2	TRBV3-1	-	TRBJ2-7	TGTGCCAGCAGGAAAGAACTAGCGGGACCTAACTACGAGCAGTACTTC	CASRKELAGPNYEQYF
TRBD1	TRBV18	-	TRBJ2-7	TGTGCCAGCTCACCCGCGGGACAGGGTTTTTCCGAGCAGTACTTC	CASSPAGQGFSEQYF
-	TRBV7-2	-	TRBJ1-6	TGTGCCAGCAGCTTAGATGATCGTCCTTCCAAGTCACCCCTCCACTTT	CASSLDDRPSKSPLHF
-	TRBV27	many	TRBJ2-7	TGTGCCAGCAGTTTGTCGTCCGAGCAGTACTTC	CASSLSSEQYF
-	TRBV15	-	TRBJ2-1	TGTGCCACCAAAACAGCCGGAAGTAACTCCTACAATGAGCAGTTCTTC	CATKTAGSNSYNEQFF
-	TRBV5-1	few	TRBJ2-7	TGCGCCAGCTGGGTGGGCTACGAGCAGTACTTC	CASWVGYEQYF
-	TRBV20-1	few	TRBJ2-7	TGCAGTGCTCATGCAACGTACGAGCAGTACTTC	CSAHATYEQYF
TRBD1	TRBV11-2	-	TRBJ2-1	TGTGCCAGCAGCTCAGAACCGGGACAGGGGGCCGGCAATGAGCAGTTCTTC	CASSSEPGQGAGNEQFF
TRBD2	TRBV11-2	many	TRBJ2-1	TGTGCCAGCAGCTTAGATGGGACTACAAATGAGCAGTTCTTC	CASSLDGTTNEQFF
TRBD2	TRBV4-3	-	TRBJ2-2	TGCGCCAGCAGCTACGGACTAGCGGCGAACACCGGGGAGCTGTTTTTT	CASSYGLAANTGELFF
TRBD2	TRBV11-1	-	TRBJ2-5	TGTGCCAGCAGCACCTTAGCGGGGGGGCCTGAGGAGACCCAGTACTTC	CASSTLAGGPEETQYF
TRBD2	TRBV4-2	-	TRBJ2-5	TGTGCCAGCAGCCTCGGACTAGCGGGAGAGACCCAGTACTTC	CASSLGLAGETQYF
TRBD2	TRBV5-1	-	TRBJ2-3	TGCGCCAGCAGCTTGGGTAGCGGGAGGGCCGCAGATACGCAGTATTTT	CASSLGSGRAADTQYF
TRBD1	TRBV11-1	few	TRBJ2-7	TGTGCCAGCAGCTTATCCACTAGGTTGGGGACAGGGGCCTACGAGCAGTACTTC	CASSLSTRLGTGAYEQYF
-	TRBV4-3	many	TRBJ2-1	TGCGCCAGCAGCCAAGATATCACCAGGGGCAATGAGCAGTTCTTC	CASSQDITRGNEQFF
-	TRBV12-3/TRBV12-4	-	TRBJ2-3	TGTGCCAGCAGCCCTCCGGGAGTCCAAAGGGATACGCAGTATTTT	CASSPPGVQRDTQYF
-	TRBV3-1	few	TRBJ2-7	TGTGCCAGCAGCATAGGGACTGGCAGCGTATCCTACGAGCAGTACTTC	CASSIGTGSVSYEQYF
-	TRBV12-5	few	TRBJ2-2	TGTGCTAGTGGACATGGGGTCGGGACCGGGGAGCTGTTTTTT	CASGHGVGTGELFF
-	TRBV7-2	many	TRBJ2-2	TGTGCCAGCAGCTTAGAAGGGGATATCGGGGAGCTGTTTTTT	CASSLEGDIGELFF
TRBD2	TRBV6-5	-	TRBJ2-2	TGTGCCAGCAGTTACTTCAGCGGGAGGGGGGCCGGGGAGCTGTTTTTT	CASSYFSGRGAGELFF
TRBD1	TRBV7-9	-	TRBJ1-4	TGTGCCAGCAGCGGGAGGGACAGAGCTGAAAAACTGTTTTTT	CASSGRDRAEKLFF
-	TRBV7-3	few	TRBJ2-7	TGTGCCAGCAGCTTGATTCGAGGTTACGAGCAGTACTTC	CASSLIRGYEQYF
-	TRBV5-4	few	TRBJ1-6	TGTGCCAGCAGCCAGCAGGGGTCCTCACCCCTCCACTTT	CASSQQGSSPLHF
-	TRBV12-3/TRBV12-4	few	TRBJ2-3	TGTGCCAGCAGTTTCAACGCGCGCCCGGATACGCAGTATTTT	CASSFNARPDTQYF
TRBD2	TRBV27	-	TRBJ2-3	TGTGCCAGCAGTTCTCGGGAGGGGCACACAGATACGCAGTATTTT	CASSSREGHTDTQYF
-	TRBV20-1	-	TRBJ2-1	TGCAGTGCCAGGGGCCAGGGGCCGAGCTCCTACAATGAGCAGTTCTTC	CSARGQGPSSYNEQFF
-	TRBV9	-	TRBJ1-2	TGTGCCAGCAGCGTAGTGGGCAGCCTTTCTAGCTACACCTTC	CASSVVGSLSSYTF
-	TRBV20-1	-	TRBJ2-2	TGCAGTGCTAGAGATTTTAGGGGGAAAAACACCGGGGAGCTGTTTTTT	CSARDFRGKNTGELFF
TRBD1	TRBV7-8	many	TRBJ2-5	TGTGCCAGCAGCCACAGGGGTAGAAAGACCCAGTACTTC	CASSHRGRKTQYF
-	TRBV5-1	many	TRBJ2-1	TGCGCCAGCAGCCACGGGGGCTACAATGAGCAGTTCTTC	CASSHGGYNEQFF
TRBD1	TRBV5-6	few	TRBJ2-4	TGTGCCAGCAGCTTGGTGTACAGGGGCCAAAACATTCAGTACTTC	CASSLVYRGQNIQYF
-	TRBV7-9	few	TRBJ1-1	TGTGCCAGCAGCTTGCCGGGTGGGGACACTGAAGCTTTCTTT	CASSLPGGDTEAFF
-	TRBV19	-	TRBJ2-1	TGTGCCAGTAGTATAGATGGGGGATCAGGGGCCAATGAGCAGTTCTTC	CASSIDGGSGANEQFF
-	TRBV19	few	TRBJ2-5	TGTGCCAGTAGTATTACAGGCGTACAAGAGACCCAGTACTTC	CASSITGVQETQYF
-	TRBV4-2	few	TRBJ2-7	TGTGCCAGCAGCCAAGGCGACAATTACGAGCAGTACTTC	CASSQGDNYEQYF
-	TRBV11-2	-	TRBJ2-7	TGTGCCAGCAGCTCCAACATCGAGCAGTACTTC	CASSSNIEQYF
-	TRBV7-2	-	TRBJ2-1	TGTGCCAGCAGCCAAGTACAGGGTGGAGATGAGCAGTTCTTC	CASSQVQGGDEQFF
-	TRBV20-1	few	TRBJ2-7	TGCAGTGGAGAACCGACGGTGGGGCTTGGTGGTGAGCAGTACTTC	CSGEPTVGLGGEQYF
TRBD1	TRBV12-3/TRBV12-4	few	TRBJ2-7	TGTGCCAGCAGGGTTGGGACAGGGCAGGGCGAGCAGTACTTC	CASRVGTGQGEQYF
-	TRBV5-6	once	TRBJ2-1	TGTGCCATCGGCTTGGGGCTCTGGGATGAGCAGTTCTTC	CAIGLGLWDEQFF
-	TRBV4-1	many	TRBJ2-5	TGCGCCAGCAGCCAAGATCCTTCTCAAGAGACCCAGTACTTC	CASSQDPSQETQYF
-	TRBV6-2/TRBV6-3	many	TRBJ2-1	TGTGCCAGCAGACCCGGGGTGCCGGAGTACAATGAGCAGTTCTTC	CASRPGVPEYNEQFF
TRBD1	TRBV5-5	few	TRBJ1-1	TGTGCCAGCAGCTACTCCGGGACAGTAATGAACACTGAAGCTTTCTTT	CASSYSGTVMNTEAFF
-	TRBV9	-	TRBJ2-7	TGTGCCAGCAGCCCATTGGTAGCAGGGGACGGAGCCGAGCAGTACTTC	CASSPLVAGDGAEQYF